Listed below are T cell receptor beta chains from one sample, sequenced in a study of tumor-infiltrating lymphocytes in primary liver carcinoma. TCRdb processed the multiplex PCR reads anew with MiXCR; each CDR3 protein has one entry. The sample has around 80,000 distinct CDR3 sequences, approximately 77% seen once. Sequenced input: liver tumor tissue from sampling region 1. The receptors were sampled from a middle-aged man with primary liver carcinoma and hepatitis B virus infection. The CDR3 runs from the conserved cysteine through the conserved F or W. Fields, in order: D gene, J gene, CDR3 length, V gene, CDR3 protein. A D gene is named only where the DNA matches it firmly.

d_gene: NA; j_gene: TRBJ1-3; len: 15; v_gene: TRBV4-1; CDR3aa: CASSSFRGLTNTIYF
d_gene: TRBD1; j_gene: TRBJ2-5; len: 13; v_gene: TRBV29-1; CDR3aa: CSGGGQGQETQYF
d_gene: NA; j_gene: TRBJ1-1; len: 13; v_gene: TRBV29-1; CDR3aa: CSVLGAASTEALF
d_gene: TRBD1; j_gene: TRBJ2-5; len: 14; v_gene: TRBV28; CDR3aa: CASSLLGQGETQYF
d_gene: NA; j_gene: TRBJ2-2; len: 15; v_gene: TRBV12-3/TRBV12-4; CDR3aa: CVSSPGIGATGELFF
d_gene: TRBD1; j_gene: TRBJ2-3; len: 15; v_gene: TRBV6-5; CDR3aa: CVSRPWTGNYDTQYF
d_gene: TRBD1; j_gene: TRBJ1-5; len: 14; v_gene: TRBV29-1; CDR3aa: CCVDTGVGNQPHHF
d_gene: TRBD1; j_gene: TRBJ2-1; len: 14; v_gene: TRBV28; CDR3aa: CASRRQGVYDEQFF
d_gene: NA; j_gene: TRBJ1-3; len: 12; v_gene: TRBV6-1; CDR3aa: CANSGCRNTTYF
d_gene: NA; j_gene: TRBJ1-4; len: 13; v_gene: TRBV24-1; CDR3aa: CATCHSDDEKLFF
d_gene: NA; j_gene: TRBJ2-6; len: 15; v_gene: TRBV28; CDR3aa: CVSSSPSAGANVLTF
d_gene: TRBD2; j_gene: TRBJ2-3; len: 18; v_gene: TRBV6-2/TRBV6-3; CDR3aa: CASSRITGTSGGYDTQYF
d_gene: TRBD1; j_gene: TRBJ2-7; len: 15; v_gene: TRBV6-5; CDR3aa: CVSSHGQGAAYEQYF
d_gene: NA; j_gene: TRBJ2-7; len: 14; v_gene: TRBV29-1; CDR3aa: CSVYGQTSFYEQHF
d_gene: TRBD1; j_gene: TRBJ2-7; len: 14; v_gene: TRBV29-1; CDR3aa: CSDITGGSPYEHYF
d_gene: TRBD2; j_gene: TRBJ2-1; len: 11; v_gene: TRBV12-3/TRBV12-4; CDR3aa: CVSNLAGGQFF
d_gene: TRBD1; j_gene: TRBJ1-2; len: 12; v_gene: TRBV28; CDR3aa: CACSQGANGYTF
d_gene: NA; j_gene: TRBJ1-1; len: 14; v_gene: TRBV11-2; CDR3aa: CASSLDQGRTEAFF
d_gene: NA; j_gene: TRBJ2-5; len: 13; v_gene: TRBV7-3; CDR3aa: CASSRGFQETQYF
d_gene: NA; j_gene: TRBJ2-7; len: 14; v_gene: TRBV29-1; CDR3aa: CIVDGGGDRDEQYF
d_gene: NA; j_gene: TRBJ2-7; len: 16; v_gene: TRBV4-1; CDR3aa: CTSSQNFSGSSYEQYF
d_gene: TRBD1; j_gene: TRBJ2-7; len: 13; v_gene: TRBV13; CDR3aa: CAGSRDRSYEQYF
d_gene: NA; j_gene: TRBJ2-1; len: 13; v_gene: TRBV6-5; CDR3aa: CASKTVGHNEQFF
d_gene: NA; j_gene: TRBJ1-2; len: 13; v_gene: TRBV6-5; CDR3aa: CSSSQITNYGYTF
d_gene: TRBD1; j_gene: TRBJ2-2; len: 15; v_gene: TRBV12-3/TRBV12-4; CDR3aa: CASSPGTGTTGELFF
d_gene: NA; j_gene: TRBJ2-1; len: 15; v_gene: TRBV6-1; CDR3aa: CASEYQGTSYNEQFF
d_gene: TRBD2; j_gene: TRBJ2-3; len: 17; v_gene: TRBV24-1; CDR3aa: CATSDPPVAGVEDTQYF
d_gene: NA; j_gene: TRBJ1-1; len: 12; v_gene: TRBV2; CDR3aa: CASSPGEGLAFF
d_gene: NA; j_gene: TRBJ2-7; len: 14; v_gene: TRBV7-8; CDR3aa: CASSLGMSSYEQYF
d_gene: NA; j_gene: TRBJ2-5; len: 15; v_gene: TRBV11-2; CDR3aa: CASSLRPGNGETQYF
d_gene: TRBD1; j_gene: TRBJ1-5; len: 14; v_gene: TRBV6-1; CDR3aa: CVSSEEQGAQPQHF
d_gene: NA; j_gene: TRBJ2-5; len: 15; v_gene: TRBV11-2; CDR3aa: CASGTPRQGRETQYF
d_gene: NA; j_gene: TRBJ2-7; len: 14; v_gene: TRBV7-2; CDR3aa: CASSFSQALNEQYF
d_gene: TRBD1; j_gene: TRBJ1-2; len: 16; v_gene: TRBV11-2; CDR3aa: CASNCRDRGTYYGYTF
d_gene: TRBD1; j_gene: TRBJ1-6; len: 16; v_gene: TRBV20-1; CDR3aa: CSARDLRQGLNSPLHF
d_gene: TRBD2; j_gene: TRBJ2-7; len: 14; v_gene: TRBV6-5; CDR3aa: CVSRPEGLAYELYF
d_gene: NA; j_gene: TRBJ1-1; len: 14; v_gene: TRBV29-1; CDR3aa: CSVRKLTREGEAFF
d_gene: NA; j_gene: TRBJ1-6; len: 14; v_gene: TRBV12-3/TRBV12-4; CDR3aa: CASSLRAYNSPPHF
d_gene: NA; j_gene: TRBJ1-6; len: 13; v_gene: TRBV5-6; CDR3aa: CASSLYHNSPLHF
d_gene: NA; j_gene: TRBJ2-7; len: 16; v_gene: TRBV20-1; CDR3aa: CSATERSGTGSYEQYF
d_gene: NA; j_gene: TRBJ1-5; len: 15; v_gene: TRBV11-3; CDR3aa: CASSIQTASNQPQHF